The 13 T cell receptor beta chains given below trace back to one sample, sequenced in a study of blood T cell repertoires in COVID-19. The repertoire was sequenced with immunoSEQ multiplex PCR; TCRdb's copy has only in-frame clones and lacks some. The repertoire includes over 200,000 clones, approximately 88% of them detected once, and 27% sits in the top ten. The sample consisted of peripheral blood. These receptors were taken from a man aged 35 to 55 with acute or convalescent COVID-19.

This chain links TRBV7-2 with TRBJ2-2, with 10 bases aligning to TRBD2. Trimming removed 6 bases from V and 3 bases from J; junction bases left unmatched: 7. The CDR3 consists of 16 residues. CDR1 is SGHTA, CDR2 FQGNSA, per germline. The CDR3 bases are TGTGCCAGCAGGCGACTAGCGGGCTTGCACACCGGGGAGCTGTTTTTT. This encodes CASRRLAGLHTGELFF.

This sequence joins TRBV15 and TRBJ2-7, with a possible D match to TRBD2 (6 bases). Germline V gene lookup returns CDR1 LNHNV and CDR2 YYDKDF (reference sequence). The CDR3 extends over 12 amino acids. The V end lost 3 bases, the J end lost 3 bases, and 6 bases lay between the germline ends. CDR3 sequence (DNA): TGTGCCACCAGCAGGGAGGGCTACGAGCAGTACTTC. Its protein product is CATSREGYEQYF.

The V and J genes are TRBV10-3 and TRBJ1-1; 7 bases fit TRBD1. Trimming at V came to 0 bases and at J to 5 bases, leaving 3 bases not matched to a gene. The germline V gene has CDR1 ENHRY and CDR2 SYGVKD. The CDR3 loop spans 14 amino acids. In nucleotides, the CDR3 is TGTGCCATCAGTGAGTCAGGGGGCCGGACTGAAGCTTTCTTT. It yields the protein CAISESGGRTEAFF.

The chain carries TRBV7-8 and TRBJ1-3; 9 positions agree with TRBD1. This CDR3 has 16 amino acids. J gave up 2 bases and V 5 bases, and 7 bases lay outside the gene matches. Germline loops: CDR1 SGHVS, CDR2 FQNEAQ. DNA for the CDR3: TGTGCCAGCAGCACGGGGACAGGGAGTCCTGGAAACACCATATATTTT. Protein sequence: CASSTGTGSPGNTIYF.

This rearrangement joins TRBV6-2 or TRBV6-3 to TRBJ2-1; 12 bases are a match to TRBD2. Germline CDR1 and CDR2: MNHEY and SVGEGT. V trimming: 4 bases; J trimming: 8 bases; junction bases outside the gene matches: 9. CDR3 length: 16 residues. CDR3 bases: TGTGCCAGCAGTTCCCGGACTAGCGGGATATGGGATGAGCAGTTCTTC. Translation: CASSSRTSGIWDEQFF.

CDR3 DNA sequence: TGCGCCAGCAGCCAAGGGAGTTCGACTTACAATGAGCAGTTCTTC. This codes for CASSQGSSTYNEQFF. V and J are TRBV4-1 and TRBJ2-1; no clear D gene. This CDR3 contains 15 residues. V lost 1 base and J 4 bases, leaving 11 bases between the germline ends. Germline V CDR1 and CDR2: MGHRA, YSYEKL.

V is TRBV19 and J is TRBJ2-1; D gene uncertain. The CDR3 extends over 11 amino acids. V lost 5 bases to trimming and J lost 4 bases, with 3 bases between them. Germline loops: CDR1 LNHDA, CDR2 SQIVND (reference sequence). The CDR3 DNA follows: TGTGCCAGTAGTCTTTACAATGAGCAGTTCTTC. It encodes CASSLYNEQFF.

The chain employs TRBV3-1 (or the pseudogene TRBV3-2) and TRBJ2-1; 7 positions agree with TRBD1. CDR3 length: 13 amino acids. From germline, CDR1 is LGHDT and CDR2 YNNKEL (reference sequence). The V and J ends lost 4 bases and 6 bases, in that order; junction bases with no gene match: 3. CDR3 nucleotide sequence: TGTGCCAGCAGCCTCAGGGGGAGCAATGAGCAGTTCTTC. It is translated as CASSLRGSNEQFF.

V is TRBV10-3 and J is TRBJ2-2; 7 positions match TRBD1. The CDR3 totals 15 residues. The trim removed 5 bases at V and 4 bases at J, leaving 7 bases unmatched. CDR1 and CDR2 (germline): ENHRY, SYGVKD. CDR3 sequence reads: CAISQEDRITGELFF. The CDR3 nucleotides are TGTGCCATCAGTCAGGAGGACAGGATCACCGGGGAGCTGTTTTTT.

This sequence joins TRBV7-6 and TRBJ1-5; 7 bases map to TRBD1. Germline-derived CDR1 and CDR2 are SGHVS and FNYEAQ. V lost 5 bases, J lost 5 bases, and 9 bases stayed unmatched. The CDR3 contains 15 residues. The CDR3 DNA reads TGTGCCAGCAGCCCGGACAGGAGGGGGGATCAGCCCCAGCATTTT. Encoded protein: CASSPDRRGDQPQHF.

The chain couples TRBV7-9 to TRBJ2-1; 8 bases agree with TRBD1. There are 14 residues in the CDR3. V dropped 4 bases and J dropped 6; count of bases not matched to a gene: 5. Germline lookup yields CDR1 SEHNR and CDR2 FQNEAQ (reference sequence). The CDR3 protein is CASSSSGTGNEQFF. The CDR3 region has the DNA TGTGCCAGCAGCTCCTCTGGGACAGGCAATGAGCAGTTCTTC.

The chain combines TRBV2 with TRBJ2-7; the D gene is possibly TRBD1 (5 bases). The CDR3 covers 14 residues. In germline, CDR1 is SNHLY, CDR2 FYNNEI. The ends were cut back, 3 bases at V and 8 bases at J, with 17 bases in the middle. CDR3 sequence: CASSDRGRERKQYF. CDR3 DNA: TGTGCCAGCAGTGATCGAGGCAGGGAAAGGAAGCAGTACTTC.

The rearrangement uses TRBV28 and TRBJ2-7; tentative D call: TRBD2 (6 bases). From germline, CDR1 is MDHEN and CDR2 SYDVKM. The CDR3 totals 14 residues. The ends were cut back, 6 bases at V and 2 bases at J, with 14 bases in the middle. CDR3 bases: TGTGCCAGCAGGCAATGGGACTCCACCTACGAGCAGTACTTC. Translated, it gives CASRQWDSTYEQYF.